This T cell receptor (beta chain) stems from a study of vaccination and CD4 T cells after COVID-19. Study overall: The stimulating agents, overlapping spike peptides, came from SARS-CoV-2, HCoV-NL63, HCoV-OC43 and HCoV-229E.

Sequence data for DNA of cultured CD4+ T cells were generated by the Oncomine TCR Beta short-read assay. A single record per CDR3 protein comes from TCRdb applying MiXCR to the PCR reads. This sample has fewer than 20,000 distinct CDR3 sequences, with roughly two fifths found just once. Trimming removed 9 bases at V and 4 bases at J, with 21 bases between. The CDR3 runs to 15 residues. In germline, CDR1 is LNHDA, CDR2 SQIVND (reference sequence). Study-level points and caveats: Although the median of SARS-CoV-2-reactive clonotypes rose from around 19 to 38, the change was not significant. Looking at convalescent patients, a median about 89% of reactive clones were present only post-vaccination.

Notes on this clonotype: Antigen: not known.

This sample's treatment: roughly 11-day PBMC culture with coronavirus spike peptide pools or control peptides (ViraFEST assay). The culture of two million PBMCs per well included 10 IU/ml IL-2 and about 11 ug/ml peptide pools. The origin of this receptor is a human donor who had recovered from COVID-19. This chain uses TRBV19 with TRBJ1-2; D might be TRBD1 (6 bases). Material: CD4+ T cells from blood, cultured in vitro, obtained after SARS-CoV-2 vaccination. The CDR3 coding sequence is TGTGCCAGCAGTCCCCCGACAGGAACCCTCTATGGCTACACCTTC. Amino acid sequence: CASSPPTGTLYGYTF.